A single sample gave rise to the 30 T cell receptor beta chains below, sequenced in a study of blood T cell repertoires in COVID-19. TCRdb keeps only in-frame clones here, not all; method: immunoSEQ multiplex PCR. The sample lists about 430,000 clones, around 87% occurring once. The sequenced sample was PBMCs or T cells enriched from blood (not recorded which). Source of these receptors: a woman under 40 with acute COVID-19.

J is TRBJ2-1 and V is TRBV30; 9 nucleotides agree with TRBD2. The V and J ends lost 5 bases and 2 bases, in that order; junction bases with no gene match: 7. Germline-derived CDR1 and CDR2 are GTSNPN and SVGIG (reference sequence). This CDR3 region has 15 residues. The CDR3 region is CAWSGRGGAYNEQFF. The CDR3 DNA sequence: TGTGCCTGGTCCGGGCGGGGGGGCGCCTACAATGAGCAGTTCTTC.

A word on this clone: Distinct nucleotide sequences in the sample also encode this CDR3. This chain links TRBV9 with TRBJ1-1, with 10 bases aligning to TRBD1. V gave up 2 bases and J gave up 1 base; unmatched junction bases: 2. The CDR3 covers 15 residues. Germline CDR1 reads SGDLS; CDR2 reads YYNGEE. CDR3 region: CASSVGTGANTEAFF. The CDR3 DNA is TGTGCCAGCAGCGTTGGGACAGGGGCGAACACTGAAGCTTTCTTT.

The J gene is TRBJ1-2, the V gene TRBV6-5; maybe TRBD1 (6 bases). Per germline, CDR1 MNHEY and CDR2 SVGAGI. The CDR3 spans 15 residues. Trimming cost V 4 bases and J 0 bases, with 12 bases left between them. Here the CDR3 DNA reads TGTGCCAGCAGTTTCGGGACAAAGACTAACTATGGCTACACCTTC. It yields the protein CASSFGTKTNYGYTF.

This clone was observed a single time. The rearrangement links TRBV6-5 to TRBJ1-2; 7 bases fit TRBD1. V lost 2 bases, J lost 2 bases, and 8 bases stayed unmatched. The CDR3 runs to 16 residues. The germline V gene has CDR1 MNHEY and CDR2 SVGAGI. CDR3 nucleotide sequence: TGTGCCAGCAGTTACCTCTCCACAGGGGCGAACTATGGCTACACCTTC. Protein sequence: CASSYLSTGANYGYTF.

This chain uses TRBV12-5 with TRBJ1-5; 9 bases are shared with TRBD1. Germline values: CDR1 LGHNT, CDR2 FRNRAP. The CDR3 runs 16 residues. V shed 1 base, J shed 7 bases, and the junction held 8 bases outside the gene matches. This CDR3 is CASGLALTGGGQPQHF. CDR3 sequence (DNA): TGTGCTAGTGGTTTGGCTCTGACAGGGGGTGGACAGCCCCAGCATTTT.

This chain uses TRBV5-4 with TRBJ1-2; D perhaps matches TRBD1 (5 bases). From germline, CDR1 is SGHNT and CDR2 YYREEE (reference sequence). The V end was cut by 4 bases, the J end by 0 bases, with 19 bases between. There are 17 residues in the CDR3. The CDR3 DNA sequence: TGTGCCAGCAGCCTGGCGGGGGAGGGCAGGACTAACTATGGCTACACCTTC. It yields the protein CASSLAGEGRTNYGYTF.

CDR3 nucleotides: TGTGCCAGCAGCCCTCAAGCTATCCCTAGCGGTGATACGCAGTATTTT. It yields the protein CASSPQAIPSGDTQYF. The chain employs TRBV7-2 and TRBJ2-3; TRBD2 aligns across 7 bases. The CDR3 consists of 16 residues. From germline, CDR1 is SGHTA and CDR2 FQGNSA. The V segment lost 5 bases and the J segment 6 bases; nucleotides outside the gene matches: 14. The full variable domain, its missing parts supplied by reference TRBV7-2 and TRBJ2-3, is GAGVSQSPSNKVTEKGKDVELRCDPISGHTALYWYRQSLGQGLEFLIYFQGNSAPDKSGLPSDRFSAERTGGSVSTLTIQRTQQEDSAVYLCASSPQAIPSGDTQYFGPGTRLTVL.

The gene calls are TRBV7-8 and TRBJ2-7; 11 nucleotides line up with TRBD2. Germline CDR1 and CDR2: SGHVS and FQNEAQ. The CDR3 runs to 16 residues. Trimming cost V 4 bases and J 1 base; bases outside gene matches: 6. As DNA, the CDR3 is TGTGCCAGCAGCTGGGGGGGACTAGCGGTTTCCTACGAGCAGTACTTC. Residues: CASSWGGLAVSYEQYF. The full variable domain, completed using reference TRBV7-8 and TRBJ2-7, is GAGVSQSPRYKVAKRGQDVALRCDPISGHVSLFWYQQALGQGPEFLTYFQNEAQLDKSGLPSDRFFAERPEGSVSTLKIQRTQQEDSAVYLCASSWGGLAVSYEQYFGPGTRLTVT.

The chain links TRBV5-1 to TRBJ1-1; 7 positions agree with TRBD1. V lost 3 bases to trimming and J lost 0 bases; unmatched junction nucleotides: 8. The CDR3 is made up of 16 amino acids. Germline lookup yields CDR1 SGHRS and CDR2 YFSETQ. Here the CDR3 reads CASSSGRGGLNTEAFF. The CDR3 DNA reads as TGCGCCAGCAGCTCGGGGAGAGGGGGCCTGAACACTGAAGCTTTCTTT.

Written as DNA, the CDR3 is TGTGCCAGTACCCGCCGGGACAGACCCTACGAGCAGTACTTC. Its translation: CASTRRDRPYEQYF. V usage is TRBV19 and J usage is TRBJ2-7; 7 bases line up with TRBD1. V lost 7 bases, J lost 2 bases, and 8 bases stayed unmatched. CDR1 is LNHDA and CDR2 is SQIVND in the germline V gene (reference sequence). CDR3 length: 14 residues.

This clone was picked up a small number of times. This chain links TRBV20-1 with TRBJ2-7; D perhaps matches TRBD2 (7 bases). Trimming stripped 3 bases from V and 2 bases from J, with 14 bases between. The CDR3 is 14 residues long. From germline, CDR1 is DFQATT and CDR2 SNEGSKA (reference sequence). The CDR3 is CSASSGGNAYEQYF. The CDR3 DNA reads as TGCAGTGCTAGTTCGGGGGGCAACGCCTACGAGCAGTACTTC.

This CDR3 reads CASSFASGGYEQYF. The CDR3 DNA reads TGTGCCAGCAGCTTTGCTAGCGGGGGTTACGAGCAGTACTTC. The rearrangement uses TRBV7-3 and TRBJ2-7, with 10 bases matching TRBD2. Germline CDR1 and CDR2: SGHTA and FQGTGA. This CDR3 is built from 14 residues. V gave up 3 bases and J gave up 4 bases; unmatched junction bases: 3. The variable domain in full, completed from reference TRBV7-3 and TRBJ2-7, reads GAGVSQTPSNKVTEKGKYVELRCDPISGHTALYWYRQSLGQGPEFLIYFQGTGAADDSGLPNDRFFAVRPEGSVSTLKIQRTERGDSAVYLCASSFASGGYEQYFGPGTRLTVT.

This chain uses TRBV7-2 with TRBJ2-7, with 9 bases identical to TRBD1. The CDR3 length is 15 residues. Germline CDR1 reads SGHTA; CDR2 reads FQGNSA. Germline trimming cut 5 bases from V and 7 bases from J; bases unmatched to any gene: 12. The CDR3, as DNA: TGTGCCAGCAGCCCCGGGACAGGGACCTTTATAGAGCAGTACTTC. Translated, it gives CASSPGTGTFIEQYF.

V usage is TRBV20-1 and J usage is TRBJ1-2; D may be TRBD1 (5 bases). The germline V and J ends were trimmed by 3 bases and 7 bases, with 9 bases remaining between them. The germline gives CDR1 DFQATT, CDR2 SNEGSKA (reference sequence). The CDR3 is 11 amino acids. CDR3 sequence: CSARLTGGYTF. The CDR3 DNA sequence: TGCAGTGCTAGGCTCACAGGTGGCTACACCTTC.

Comment on this clone: This CDR3 is also generated by other DNA sequences in the sample. The chain uses TRBV24-1 and TRBJ2-3; TRBD2 matches 8 bases. This CDR3 is 14 amino acids long. V lost 3 bases and J lost 4; bases outside the gene matches: 2. The germline gives CDR1 KGHDR, CDR2 SFDVKD. The CDR3 here is CATSDPRGADTQYF. CDR3 sequence (DNA): TGTGCCACCAGTGATCCGCGGGGGGCAGATACGCAGTATTTT.

The chain has TRBV5-1 and TRBJ2-1; D perhaps matches TRBD2 (5 bases). V was shortened by 4 bases and J by 1 base, with 15 bases between the two germline ends. Looked up from germline, CDR1 is SGHRS and CDR2 is YFSETQ. The CDR3 totals 16 residues. CDR3 sequence: CASSVLPGSSYNEQFF. CDR3 DNA: TGCGCCAGCAGCGTGCTACCGGGGTCGTCCTACAATGAGCAGTTCTTC.

As concerns this clone: Its ends do not fully match the called genes, so a read error is possible. This sequence joins TRBV2 and TRBJ2-1, with D perhaps matching TRBD1 (5 bases). Per germline, CDR1 SNHLY and CDR2 FYNNEI. The CDR3 is 13 residues long. The CDR3 region has the DNA TGTGCCAGCTGTGACAGCGCTTACAATGAGCAGTTCTTC. It is translated as CASCDSAYNEQFF. Combining the CDR3 with reference TRBV2 and TRBJ2-1 gives the whole variable domain EPEVTQTPSHQVTQMGQEVILRCVPISNHLYFYWYRQILGQKVEFLVSFYNNEISEKSEIFDDQFSVERPDGSNFTLKIRSTKLEDSAMYFCASCDSAYNEQFFGPGTRLTVL.

This clone appeared once. The genes are TRBV7-2 and TRBJ2-1; maybe TRBD1 (6 bases). Germline V gene lookup returns CDR1 SGHTA and CDR2 FQGNSA. Trimming cost V 4 bases and J 0 bases, with 16 bases left between them. This CDR3 has 17 amino acids. Here the CDR3 DNA reads TGTGCCAGCAGCTCTCTACAGGGTGATAGCTCCTACAATGAGCAGTTCTTC. Residues: CASSSLQGDSSYNEQFF.

CDR3 bases: TGTGCCAGCAGACTCGAACAGGGGGGTGAAGCTTTCTTT. It is translated as CASRLEQGGEAFF. The chain joins TRBV27 to TRBJ1-1; 8 nucleotides match TRBD1. This CDR3 has 13 amino acids. V lost 6 bases to trimming and J lost 7 bases; unmatched junction nucleotides: 7. Per germline, CDR1 MNHEY and CDR2 SMNVEV (reference sequence).

The chain combines TRBV15 with TRBJ1-3, with TRBD1 matching 7 bases. V lost 2 bases to trimming and J lost 3 bases; unmatched junction nucleotides: 7. This CDR3 region has 16 residues. CDR1 is LNHNV, CDR2 YYDKDF, per germline (reference sequence). The CDR3: CATSRLPTGSGNTIYF. The CDR3 bases are TGTGCCACCAGCAGACTACCGACAGGGAGTGGAAACACCATATATTTT. Full variable domain (missing parts from reference TRBV15 and TRBJ1-3): DAMVIQNPRYQVTQFGKPVTLSCSQTLNHNVMYWYQQKSSQAPKLLFHYYDKDFNNEADTPDNFQSRRPNTSFCFLDIRSPGLGDTAMYLCATSRLPTGSGNTIYFGEGSWLTVV.

This chain connects TRBV12-3 or TRBV12-4 to TRBJ1-2; D is undetermined. Trimming shortened V by 7 bases and J by 3 bases, and 12 bases separated the two germline ends. CDR3 size: 13 residues. The CDR3 DNA reads TGTGCCAGCAAAGAGAGGGCGGACTATGGCTACACCTTC. Translation: CASKERADYGYTF.

The rearrangement uses TRBV19 and TRBJ2-1, with 9 bases matching TRBD1. CDR1 is LNHDA, CDR2 SQIVND, per germline (reference sequence). CDR3 length: 15 residues. The junction had 9 bases not matched to a gene; V was cut back by 6 bases and J by 6 bases. The CDR3 DNA follows: TGTGCCAGTAGAAGGGACAGGGATGTTGGCAATGAGCAGTTCTTC. Amino acid sequence: CASRRDRDVGNEQFF. The full variable domain, with the rest looked up from reference TRBV19 and TRBJ2-1, is DGGITQSPKYLFRKEGQNVTLSCEQNLNHDAMYWYRQDPGQGLRLIYYSQIVNDFQKGDIAEGYSVSREKKESFPLTVTSAQKNPTAFYLCASRRDRDVGNEQFFGPGTRLTVL.

The chain carries TRBV7-6 and TRBJ2-3; the match to TRBD2 covers 9 bases. The CDR3 is 19 residues long. After removal of 2 bases from V and 2 bases from J, the junction contained 14 bases not matched to a gene. The V gene's germline CDR1 is SGHVS and CDR2 FNYEAQ. The CDR3 is CASSLLDSASGAVTDTQYF. The CDR3 DNA reads TGTGCCAGCAGCTTACTCGATTCGGCTAGCGGGGCGGTCACAGATACGCAGTATTTT. Using reference TRBV7-6 and TRBJ2-3 for the parts outside the CDR3, the full variable domain is GAGVSQSPRYKVTKRGQDVALRCDPISGHVSLYWYRQALGQGPEFLTYFNYEAQQDKSGLPNDRFSAERPEGSISTLTIQRTEQRDSAMYRCASSLLDSASGAVTDTQYFGPGTRLTVL.

This clone was counted a few times. This chain uses TRBV5-6 with TRBJ2-3, with 9 bases identical to TRBD2. CDR1 and CDR2 from the germline V gene are SGHDT and YYEEEE. Germline trimming cut 0 bases from V and 4 bases from J; bases unmatched to any gene: 3. The CDR3 spans 15 residues. CDR3 DNA sequence: TGTGCCAGCAGCTTGGTGGCGGGGGGGCCAGATACGCAGTATTTT. As protein: CASSLVAGGPDTQYF.

V is TRBV5-6 and J is TRBJ2-1; 7 nucleotides align to TRBD2. With V trimmed by 5 bases and J by 3 bases, 11 bases remained unmatched. Per germline, CDR1 SGHDT and CDR2 YYEEEE. CDR3 length: 16 amino acids. The CDR3 loop reads CASSQTGTTFYNEQFF. In DNA, the CDR3 is TGTGCCAGCAGTCAAACCGGGACTACCTTCTACAATGAGCAGTTCTTC.

The chain has TRBV2 and TRBJ1-5, with D perhaps TRBD1 (5 bases). Germline CDR1 reads SNHLY; CDR2 reads FYNNEI. This CDR3 spans 14 amino acids. V was cut by 3 bases and J by 6 bases, with 12 bases left in between. The CDR3: CASSDWNRFQPQHF. As DNA, the CDR3 is TGTGCCAGCAGTGACTGGAACAGGTTTCAGCCCCAGCATTTT.

This clone has just one count. The rearrangement joins TRBV7-2 to TRBJ2-3, with TRBD2 identical over 11 bases. J gave up 2 bases and V 2 bases, and 3 bases lay outside the gene matches. The CDR3 runs to 16 residues. Germline V gene data show CDR1 as SGHTA and CDR2 as FQGNSA. The CDR3 DNA follows: TGTGCCAGCAGCTTAATAGCGGGAGGGAACACAGATACGCAGTATTTT. Protein sequence: CASSLIAGGNTDTQYF. The full variable domain, with the rest looked up from reference TRBV7-2 and TRBJ2-3, is GAGVSQSPSNKVTEKGKDVELRCDPISGHTALYWYRQSLGQGLEFLIYFQGNSAPDKSGLPSDRFSAERTGGSVSTLTIQRTQQEDSAVYLCASSLIAGGNTDTQYFGPGTRLTVL.

V is TRBV5-1 and J is TRBJ2-3; the D is unclear. V was clipped by 0 bases and J by 14 bases, with 16 bases between them. The CDR3 covers 13 residues. Germline CDR1 is SGHRS and CDR2 is YFSETQ. The CDR3 reads CASSLALVDGRYF. In DNA form, the CDR3 reads TGCGCCAGCAGCTTGGCCCTGGTGGATGGGCGGTATTTT. The full variable domain, completed using reference TRBV5-1 and TRBJ2-3, is KAGVTQTPRYLIKTRGQQVTLSCSPISGHRSVSWYQQTPGQGLQFLFEYFSETQRNKGNFPGRFSGRQFSNSRSEMNVSTLELGDSALYLCASSLALVDGRYFGPGTRLTVL.

This chain uses TRBV6-5 with TRBJ1-1; 9 bases fit TRBD1. The germline V gene has CDR1 MNHEY and CDR2 SVGAGI. The CDR3 sequence is 14 residues long. J gave up 8 bases and V 8 bases, and 12 bases lay outside the gene matches. The DNA for the CDR3 is TGTGCCAGCTCTGCCACAGGGGGCAGTGGGGAAGCTTTCTTT. Protein product: CASSATGGSGEAFF.

This clone is a singleton in its sample. The chain is built from TRBV27 and TRBJ1-6, with D possibly matching TRBD1 (6 bases). Per germline, CDR1 MNHEY and CDR2 SMNVEV (reference sequence). V was pared by 4 bases and J by 7 bases, with 11 bases between. The CDR3 is 14 amino acids. DNA for the CDR3: TGTGCCAGCAGTTCCGGGACACCCAATTCACCCCTCCACTTT. The encoded protein is CASSSGTPNSPLHF.